This T cell receptor beta chain emerged from a study of regulatory T cells in long-lasting Graves disease. Turning to the study itself: Positivity for TSH receptor antibodies plus over 5 years of antithyroid drugs meant persistent Graves' disease.

The CDR3 is 11 residues long. Trimming pared 6 bases from V and 4 bases from J, leaving 6 bases between. From germline, CDR1 is MDHEN and CDR2 SYDVKM. Study-level findings and limits: Few sampled subjects may have lowered accuracy.

Relying on iRepertoire HTBI primers and Arm-PCR of CDR3 regions, the team built TCR beta libraries. Per the study methods: Identified segments across samples numbered approximately 60 TRBV and approximately 15 TRBJ. One entry per CDR3 protein results from TCRdb running MiXCR on the multiplex PCR reads. V and J calls and clone size were set by TCRdb, not the authors. This table has hundreds of thousands of distinct CDR3 sequences, around 21% appearing once. There are many counts of this clonotype. What it binds is not known. This sample's time point: persistent/refractory GD, antithyroid drugs over 5 years with positive TRAb. Preparation of the TCR library used RNA extracted from PBMCs.

Sequences were derived from peripheral blood mononuclear cells (PBMCs), sampled when the disease was refractory, from a patient treated with antithyroid drugs. The clonotype was recovered from a female donor with Graves disease. The chain employs TRBV28 and TRBJ1-1; D is perhaps TRBD1 (6 bases). The CDR3 DNA is TGTGCCAGCAGACAGGGCACTGAAGCTTTCTTT. Encoded protein: CASRQGTEAFF.